These 21 T cell receptor beta chains were sequenced from one sample in a study of Graves' ophthalmopathy and Graves' hyperthyroidism (dated by TCRdb to 2016 to 2019). Sequencing was performed on an Illumina HiSeq 2000. For repertoire sequencing, TCR beta CDR3 regions were amplified from RNA transcripts. The first round was an RT-PCR using HTBI primers with the Qiagen OneStep RT-PCR kit, and this first round was followed by a second-round multiplex PCR, then size selection and purification. TCRdb reran the public reads through fastp at Q25 and MiXCR, keeping productive beta chains. A single entry per CDR3 protein holds the most common genes and DNA from its merged rows. The sample includes some 370,000 distinct CDR3 sequences, with about 18% observed a single time. The ten largest clonotypes hold roughly 2.3% of the sample. The specimen was peripheral blood. All receptors derive from an adult woman with stable Graves' hyperthyroidism.

This clonotype has a count of ten or more. This sequence joins TRBV20-1 and TRBJ2-7; TRBD1 is a possible D gene (6 bases). Trimming stripped 0 bases from V and 1 base from J, with 16 bases between. Germline V gene data show CDR1 as DFQATT and CDR2 as SNEGSKA (reference sequence). The CDR3 is made up of 16 amino acids. CDR3 DNA: TGCAGTGCTAGAGACGGTAGGGGGTTGAGGTCCTACGAGCAGTACTTC. It yields the protein CSARDGRGLRSYEQYF.

This clonotype showed up many times. The chain links TRBV18 to TRBJ2-4; D is perhaps TRBD1 (5 bases). Trimming took 6 bases from V and 11 from J, leaving 14 bases between them. CDR3 size: 12 residues. CDR1 KGHSH and CDR2 LQKENI come from the germline V gene. DNA of the CDR3: TGTGCCAGCTCTCCCGACAGAACCTTTCAGTACTTC. Amino acids: CASSPDRTFQYF.

This clonotype was recorded many times. This rearrangement joins TRBV20-1 to TRBJ1-1; 7 bases agree with TRBD1. The germline gives CDR1 DFQATT, CDR2 SNEGSKA (reference sequence). CDR3 length: 14 residues. Losses at the gene ends were 6 bases for V and 4 bases for J; bases not matched to a gene: 11. The CDR3 loop is CSASKGARITEAFF. The CDR3 nucleotides are TGCAGTGCAAGCAAGGGGGCGCGGATCACTGAAGCTTTCTTT.

This clonotype was seen repeatedly, ten times or more. J is TRBJ1-3 and V is TRBV19; TRBD1 aligns across 9 bases. V lost 4 bases, J lost 0 bases, and 7 bases stayed unmatched. This CDR3 has 17 amino acids. Looked up from germline, CDR1 is LNHDA and CDR2 is SQIVND (reference sequence). The CDR3 DNA is TGTGCCAGTAGTACCGACGGGACAGGGAACTCTGGAAACACCATATATTTT. Translating it yields CASSTDGTGNSGNTIYF.

This clonotype has more than one count but fewer than ten. The J gene is TRBJ1-1, the V gene TRBV6-1; D is perhaps TRBD1 (6 bases). This CDR3 region has 14 residues. V was pared by 5 bases and J by 2 bases, with 12 bases between. Germline assignment: CDR1 MNHNS and CDR2 SASEGT. CDR3 nucleotides: TGTGCCAGCAGTAGCCCCGGGACAAACACTGAAGCTTTCTTT. Its translation is CASSSPGTNTEAFF.

The gene calls are TRBV13 and TRBJ1-6; TRBD1 agrees at 7 bases. V lost 4 bases and J lost 9; bases outside the gene matches: 9. The CDR3 extends over 15 amino acids. Per the germline V gene, CDR1 is PRHDT and CDR2 is FYEKMQ (reference sequence). In nucleotides, the CDR3 is TGTGCCAGCAGCTCCGGGACAGCGGCTGGTTCACCCCTCCACTTT. Encoded protein: CASSSGTAAGSPLHF.

This clonotype showed up just once. CDR3 sequence: CASSYPRAGLADYEQYF. The CDR3 DNA reads TGTGCCAGCAGTTACCCGAGGGCAGGACTAGCGGACTACGAGCAGTACTTC. The chain recombines TRBV6-2 or TRBV6-3 with TRBJ2-7, with 10 bases lining up with TRBD2. Per germline, CDR1 MNHEY and CDR2 SVGEGT. CDR3 length equals 17 residues. V lost 2 bases and J lost 3; bases outside the gene matches: 10.

The V and J genes are TRBV20-1 and TRBJ2-7, with D tentatively TRBD1 (5 bases). The ends were cut back, 7 bases at V and 0 bases at J, with 13 bases in the middle. Germline CDR1 is DFQATT and CDR2 is SNEGSKA (reference sequence). The CDR3 runs 13 residues. The CDR3 is CSVSGQRSYEQYF. DNA for the CDR3: TGCAGTGTTTCAGGGCAGCGCTCCTACGAGCAGTACTTC.

At least ten counts were recorded for this clonotype. V is TRBV28 and J is TRBJ1-3; tentative D call: TRBD1 (5 bases). V was trimmed by 7 bases and J by 4 bases, leaving 17 bases between them. CDR3 size: 15 residues. The germline gives CDR1 MDHEN, CDR2 SYDVKM. The CDR3 sequence: CASTSTGTDGNTIYF. The CDR3 DNA is TGTGCCAGCACGTCCACCGGGACCGACGGAAACACCATATATTTT.

This clonotype was seen many times. DNA of the CDR3: TGTGCCAGCAGTTCACGGAATCAGCCCCAGCATTTT. Translation gives CASSSRNQPQHF. The chain joins TRBV28 to TRBJ1-5; D not resolved. CDR3 length equals 12 residues. Per the germline V gene, CDR1 is MDHEN and CDR2 is SYDVKM. Trimming took off 4 bases at V and 4 bases at J, with 5 bases between the two ends.

The sample holds many counts of this clonotype. This chain links TRBV27 with TRBJ2-2; D remains unclear. Germline V gene lookup returns CDR1 MNHEY and CDR2 SMNVEV (reference sequence). CDR3 length equals 16 residues. The V end lost 2 bases, the J end lost 2 bases, and 12 bases lay between the germline ends. This CDR3 is CASSLRAFLNTGELFF. The DNA for the CDR3 is TGTGCCAGCAGTTTAAGGGCTTTCCTAAACACCGGGGAGCTGTTTTTT.

This clonotype appeared many times. The chain recombines TRBV6-1 with TRBJ1-1, with TRBD1 identical over 7 bases. The J segment lost 1 base and the V segment lost 6 bases, leaving 8 bases of the junction unmatched. CDR3 length: 15 amino acids. The V gene's germline CDR1 is MNHNS and CDR2 SASEGT. CDR3 region: CASRDGRGENTEAFF. The DNA of the CDR3 is TGTGCCAGCAGGGATGGCAGGGGGGAGAACACTGAAGCTTTCTTT.

This clonotype was counted ten times or more. The rearrangement joins TRBV20-1 to TRBJ2-2, with a tentative D call TRBD2 (5 bases). The CDR3 has 15 residues. Deletions cut 2 bases from V and 1 base from J, with 11 bases between. Germline assignment: CDR1 DFQATT and CDR2 SNEGSKA (reference sequence). DNA for the CDR3: TGCAGTGCTAGACCCCGGGGAAAGAACACCGGGGAGCTGTTTTTT. Amino acids: CSARPRGKNTGELFF.

The V gene is TRBV30, the J gene TRBJ1-5; D is undetermined. Germline V gene sequence: CDR1 GTSNPN, CDR2 SVGIG (reference sequence). There are 16 residues in the CDR3. V dropped 1 base and J dropped 2 bases, with 15 bases sitting between them. CDR3 protein: CAWSARARLGNQPQHF. The CDR3 DNA reads as TGTGCCTGGAGTGCAAGGGCCAGGCTCGGCAATCAGCCCCAGCATTTT.

At least ten counts were recorded for this clonotype. The genes are TRBV11-1 and TRBJ2-2; D gene ambiguous. The length of the CDR3 is 16 residues. Germline CDR1 is SGHAT and CDR2 is FQDESV (reference sequence). V gave up 7 bases and J gave up 0 bases, with 15 bases separating them. The CDR3 DNA follows: TGTGCCAGCAAAGAGAGTGCGGCAGCGAACACCGGGGAGCTGTTTTTT. This translates into CASKESAAANTGELFF.

This clonotype was detected ten times or more. This chain joins TRBV5-1 and TRBJ2-2; 9 nucleotides line up with TRBD1. J gave up 1 base and V 4 bases, and 5 bases lay outside the gene matches. Per the germline V gene, CDR1 is SGHRS and CDR2 is YFSETQ. This CDR3 comprises 16 residues. For the CDR3, the DNA is TGCGCCAGCAGCCGAACGGGACAGGGGAACACCGGGGAGCTGTTTTTT. Its translation: CASSRTGQGNTGELFF.

On this clonotype: This may be a read error, as it is one base from a much larger clone. The rearrangement uses TRBV12-3 or TRBV12-4 and TRBJ2-7, with a tentative D call TRBD2 (6 bases). Deletions cut 1 base from V and 0 bases from J, with 16 bases between. CDR3 length: 17 amino acids. CDR3 protein: CASSLDRSPGLSYEQYV. CDR3 bases: TGTGCCAGCAGTTTAGACAGGAGCCCGGGACTCTCCTACGAGCAGTACGTC.

This clonotype has a count of ten or more. The chain is built from TRBV25-1 and TRBJ1-2; D is ambiguous. V lost 4 bases and J lost 6, with 12 bases in between. CDR1 and CDR2 from the germline V gene are MGHDK and SYGVNS. There are 13 residues in the CDR3. CDR3 amino acids: CASSARDLNGYTF. CDR3 nucleotide sequence: TGTGCCAGCAGTGCTAGGGATTTGAATGGCTACACCTTC.

This clonotype occurred many times. This CDR3 reads CSARSHKTGYEQYF. DNA of the CDR3: TGCAGTGCTAGATCCCACAAGACGGGCTACGAGCAGTACTTC. The rearrangement uses TRBV20-1 and TRBJ2-7, with no clear D. CDR1 and CDR2 from the germline V gene are DFQATT and SNEGSKA (reference sequence). This CDR3 comprises 14 residues. The V gene lost 2 bases and the J gene lost 3 bases, with 14 bases spanning the gap.

This clonotype was seen more than once but under ten times. The rearrangement joins TRBV6-1 to TRBJ1-5; D ambiguous. Germline lookup yields CDR1 MNHNS and CDR2 SASEGT. CDR3 length equals 15 residues. V was trimmed by 6 bases and J by 3 bases, leaving 15 bases between them. CDR3: CASRLDGRANQPQHF. The CDR3 DNA sequence: TGTGCCAGCAGACTGGACGGTCGGGCCAATCAGCCCCAGCATTTT.

This clonotype was seen a few times. The chain combines TRBV11-3 with TRBJ2-2, with 8 bases identical to TRBD2. This CDR3 spans 14 amino acids. The trim removed 5 bases at V and 7 bases at J, leaving 6 bases unmatched. Germline-derived CDR1 and CDR2 are SGHNT and YENEEA. CDR3 nucleotides: TGTGCCAGCAGCCCCAGCGGGAGAGGCGGGGAGCTGTTTTTT. It is translated as CASSPSGRGGELFF.